These 7 T cell receptor beta chains share one sample of origin, sequenced in a study of blood T cell repertoires in COVID-19. Measured with immunoSEQ multiplex PCR; TCRdb has only the in-frame clones, and not every one. The top ten hold roughly 10% of the sample, which has 200,000 to 250,000 clones, about 88% seen once. Sequenced sample: peripheral blood. The source of these receptors is a woman aged 50 to 60 with COVID-19, enrolled during active disease.

The chain employs TRBV29-1 and TRBJ2-3; 9 nucleotides match TRBD1. From germline, CDR1 is SQVTM and CDR2 ANQGSEA. CDR3 size: 16 residues. The J segment lost 3 bases and the V segment lost 0 bases, leaving 7 bases of the junction unmatched. The CDR3 protein is CSVEDEKQGATDTQYF. DNA of the CDR3: TGCAGCGTTGAAGATGAGAAACAGGGGGCAACAGATACGCAGTATTTT.

The rearrangement joins TRBV11-2 to TRBJ2-3, with D unresolved. CDR3 length: 12 amino acids. Germline V gene data show CDR1 as SGHAT and CDR2 as FQNNGV. V gave up 5 bases and J gave up 4 bases, with 7 bases separating them. This CDR3 reads CASSGAADTQYF. For the CDR3, the DNA is TGTGCCAGCAGCGGAGCTGCAGATACGCAGTATTTT.

The chain couples TRBV12-3 or TRBV12-4 to TRBJ1-5, with TRBD1 as a possible D gene (6 bases). The CDR3 is made up of 13 amino acids. Trimming removed 3 bases at V and 7 bases at J, with 10 bases between. The CDR3 protein is CASSFGQPQPQHF. In DNA form, the CDR3 reads TGTGCCAGCAGTTTTGGACAGCCGCAGCCCCAGCATTTT.

This clone was seen only once. V is TRBV24-1 and J is TRBJ2-1, with 10 positions matching TRBD1. The CDR3 totals 16 residues. The germline V gene encodes CDR1 KGHDR and CDR2 SFDVKD. The trim removed 4 bases at V and 9 bases at J, leaving 11 bases unmatched. CDR3 sequence: CATSDPGTGVDSEQFF. The CDR3 DNA reads TGTGCCACCAGTGACCCCGGGACAGGGGTTGATAGTGAGCAGTTCTTC.

V usage is TRBV6-2 or TRBV6-3 and J usage is TRBJ1-5; TRBD1 aligns across 8 bases. This CDR3 is 16 amino acids long. V was clipped by 5 bases and J by 9 bases; unmatched bases: 15. The V gene's germline CDR1 is MNHEY and CDR2 SVGEGT. CDR3 DNA sequence: TGTGCCAGCAGTCCCCTCCTCGGACAGGGTTCCCTGCCCCAGCATTTT. Translation: CASSPLLGQGSLPQHF.

This sequence joins TRBV11-3 and TRBJ1-2, with D tentatively TRBD1 (6 bases). V shed 0 bases and J shed 5 bases, with 10 bases lying between them. This CDR3 has 14 amino acids. Germline V gene lookup returns CDR1 SGHNT and CDR2 YENEEA. The CDR3 here is CASSLDSRGYGYTF. The DNA for the CDR3 is TGTGCCAGCAGCTTAGACTCCAGGGGTTATGGCTACACCTTC.

In DNA form, the CDR3 reads TGCAGCGTCGTAGGACTAGCGGGGGGGCGGTTCTTC. Amino acid sequence: CSVVGLAGGRFF. This chain joins TRBV29-1 and TRBJ2-1; 15 nucleotides align to TRBD2. The germline CDR1 and CDR2 sequences are SQVTM and ANQGSEA. V lost 6 bases, J lost 15 bases, and 6 bases stayed unmatched. This CDR3 is 12 amino acids long.